Described below is a single T cell receptor beta chain sequence and its context. This record comes from a study of T cell changes during pregnancy in multiple sclerosis. The CDR3 totals 13 residues. Germline values: CDR1 ENHRY, CDR2 SYGVKD. V lost 2 bases and J 3 bases, leaving 8 bases between the germline ends. The repertoire was sequenced with immunoSEQ multiplex PCR; TCRdb's copy has only in-frame clones and lacks some. The repertoire holds approximately 69,000 clones, with around nine tenths as singletons. The chain recombines TRBV10-3 with TRBJ2-7; maybe TRBD1 (6 bases). Material: peripheral blood, obtained in the second trimester of pregnancy. The clonotype comes from a female donor in good health, enrolled as a control in a pregnancy study. The CDR3 coding sequence is TGTGCCATCAGTGAGGTAGGGGGCTACGAGCAGTACTTC. Translating gives CAISEVGGYEQYF.